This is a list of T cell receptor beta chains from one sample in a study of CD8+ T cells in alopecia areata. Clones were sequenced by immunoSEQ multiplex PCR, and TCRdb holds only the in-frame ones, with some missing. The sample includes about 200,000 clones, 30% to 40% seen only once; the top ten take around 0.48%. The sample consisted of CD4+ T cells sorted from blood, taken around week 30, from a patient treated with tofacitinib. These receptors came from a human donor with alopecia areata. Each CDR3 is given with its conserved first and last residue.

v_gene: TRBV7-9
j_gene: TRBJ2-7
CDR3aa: CASSSRTGTNEQYF

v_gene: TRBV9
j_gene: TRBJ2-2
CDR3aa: CASSRGPTANTGELFF

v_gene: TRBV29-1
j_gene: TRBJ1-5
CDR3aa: CSVGGGLYRNQPQHF

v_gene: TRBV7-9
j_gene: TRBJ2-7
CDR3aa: CASSFTSYEQYF

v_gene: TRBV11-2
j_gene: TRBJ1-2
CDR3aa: CASSLDAGYTF

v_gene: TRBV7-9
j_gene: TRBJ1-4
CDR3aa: CASSTDRLRSEKLFF

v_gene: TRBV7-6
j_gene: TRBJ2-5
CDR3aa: CASSRTSGSAGTQYF

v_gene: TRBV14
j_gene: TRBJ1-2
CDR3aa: CASSQVGPNYGYTF

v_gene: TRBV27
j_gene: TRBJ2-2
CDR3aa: CATSRPSNTGELFF

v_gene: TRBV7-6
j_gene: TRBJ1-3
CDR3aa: CASSLSLKGPVHSTGNTIYF

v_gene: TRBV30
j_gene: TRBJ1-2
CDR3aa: CAWSVVLASHGYTF

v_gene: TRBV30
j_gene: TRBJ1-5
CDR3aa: CAWRQVGGNQPQHF

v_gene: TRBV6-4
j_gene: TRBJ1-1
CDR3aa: CASSDQKNTEAFF

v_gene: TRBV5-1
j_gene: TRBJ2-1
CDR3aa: CASSLDTLNEQFF

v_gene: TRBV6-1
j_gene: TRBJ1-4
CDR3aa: CASSEATGGNEKLFF

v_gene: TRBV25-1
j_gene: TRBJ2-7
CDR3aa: CASSEGQGYLSSYEQYF

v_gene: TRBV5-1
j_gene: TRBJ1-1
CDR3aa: CASTGGNTEAFF

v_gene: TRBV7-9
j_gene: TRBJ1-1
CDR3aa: CASSSRTRDTEAFF

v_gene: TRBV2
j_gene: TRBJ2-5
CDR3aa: CALREGRETQYF

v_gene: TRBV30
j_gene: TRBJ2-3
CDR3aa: CACPHLGRRGTDTQYF

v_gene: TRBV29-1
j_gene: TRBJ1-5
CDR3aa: CSVGGRRNQPQHF

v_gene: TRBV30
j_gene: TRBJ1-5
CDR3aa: CAWSPRTAYSNQPQHF

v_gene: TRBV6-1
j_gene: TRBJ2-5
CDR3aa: CASRGLSSETQYF

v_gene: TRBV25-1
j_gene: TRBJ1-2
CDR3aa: CASSQMTGVLGYTF

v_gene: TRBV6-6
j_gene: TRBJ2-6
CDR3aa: CASSYEGAGANVLTF

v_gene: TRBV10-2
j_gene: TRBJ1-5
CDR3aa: CASSESHSNQPQHF

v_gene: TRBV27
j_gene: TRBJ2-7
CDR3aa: CASSSVGLARPYEQYF

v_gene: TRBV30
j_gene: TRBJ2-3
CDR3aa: CAWSVAGPSPDTQYF